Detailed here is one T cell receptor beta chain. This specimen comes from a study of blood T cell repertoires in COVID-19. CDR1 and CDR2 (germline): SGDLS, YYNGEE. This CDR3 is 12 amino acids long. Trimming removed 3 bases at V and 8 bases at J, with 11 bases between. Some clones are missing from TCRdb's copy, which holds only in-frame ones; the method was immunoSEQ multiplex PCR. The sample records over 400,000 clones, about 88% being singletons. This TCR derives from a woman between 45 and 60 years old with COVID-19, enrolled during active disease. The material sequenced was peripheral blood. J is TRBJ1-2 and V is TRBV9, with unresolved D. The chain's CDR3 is CASSGTGAGYTF. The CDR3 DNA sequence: TGTGCCAGCAGCGGGACTGGCGCAGGCTACACCTTC.